This T cell receptor (beta chain) was found in a study of T cell responses to AZD1222 COVID-19 vaccine. The CDR3 is 15 residues long. V was shortened by 3 bases and J by 3 bases, with 18 bases between the two germline ends. The V gene's germline CDR1 is DFQATT and CDR2 SNEGSKA (reference sequence). Repertoires were generated with immunoSEQ multiplex PCR, while TCRdb's copy carries only in-frame clones and drops some. The data contain 150,000 to 190,000 clones, more than 85% of them seen just once; the ten biggest clones take up about 1.6%. The TCR comes from an adult who received the AZD1222 COVID-19 vaccine. The source material was peripheral blood, sampled 28 days after the second AZD1222 dose. The chain carries TRBV20-1 and TRBJ2-7; D is possibly TRBD2 (6 bases). The CDR3, as DNA: TGCAGTGCTAGTCGGGCTAGCGATACATTCTACGAGCAGTACTTC. Its translation: CSASRASDTFYEQYF.